One TCR beta chain is described in this entry. Its antigen is currently unknown. The CDR3 is made up of 16 amino acids. Trimming took 2 bases from V and 0 from J, leaving 11 bases between them. Germline-derived CDR1 and CDR2 are MNHNS and SASEGT. The sample originates from a study of T cell responses to AZD1222 COVID-19 vaccine. Points from the study as a whole: Reportedly, nearly half the spike-specific TCRs target unmutated variant regions.

Sequenced by immunoSEQ multiplex PCR; TCRdb stores in-frame clones only, minus some. The profile shows nearly 200,000 clones, approximately 93% of them singletons. The rearrangement joins TRBV6-1 to TRBJ1-3; tentatively, D is TRBD1 (5 bases). Material: peripheral blood, obtained 28 days after the second AZD1222 dose. The origin of this receptor is an adult who received the AZD1222 COVID-19 vaccine. Here the CDR3 DNA reads TGTGCCAGCAGTGAATATCCCACAGGCTCTGGAAACACCATATATTTT. This codes for CASSEYPTGSGNTIYF.